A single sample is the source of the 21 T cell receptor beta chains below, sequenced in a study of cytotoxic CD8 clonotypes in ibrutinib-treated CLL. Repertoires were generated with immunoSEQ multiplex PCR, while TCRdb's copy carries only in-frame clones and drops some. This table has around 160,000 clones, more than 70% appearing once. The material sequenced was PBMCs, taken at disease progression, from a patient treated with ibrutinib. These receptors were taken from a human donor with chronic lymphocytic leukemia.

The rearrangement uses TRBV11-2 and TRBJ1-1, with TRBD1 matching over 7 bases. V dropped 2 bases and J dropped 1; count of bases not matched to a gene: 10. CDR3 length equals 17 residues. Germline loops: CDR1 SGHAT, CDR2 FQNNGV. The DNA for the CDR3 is TGTGCCAGCAGCTTACTAGGAGGACAGGAGTCGAACACTGAAGCTTTCTTT. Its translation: CASSLLGGQESNTEAFF.

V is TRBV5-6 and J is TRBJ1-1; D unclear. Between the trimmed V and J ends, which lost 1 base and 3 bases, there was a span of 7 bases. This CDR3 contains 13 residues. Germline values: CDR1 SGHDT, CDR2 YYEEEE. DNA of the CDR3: TGTGCCAGCAGCTTGTTACTGGACACTGAAGCTTTCTTT. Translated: CASSLLLDTEAFF.

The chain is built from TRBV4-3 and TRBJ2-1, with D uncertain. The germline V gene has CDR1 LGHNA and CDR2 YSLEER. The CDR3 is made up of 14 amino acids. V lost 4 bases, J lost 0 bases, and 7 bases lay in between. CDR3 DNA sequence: TGCGCCAGCAGCCCAGTGGGCTCCTACAATGAGCAGTTCTTC. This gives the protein CASSPVGSYNEQFF.

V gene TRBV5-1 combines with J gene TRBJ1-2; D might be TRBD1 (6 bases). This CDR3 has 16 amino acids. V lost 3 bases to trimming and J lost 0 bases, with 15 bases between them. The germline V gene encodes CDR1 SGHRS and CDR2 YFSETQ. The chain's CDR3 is CASSSNTGHSNYGYTF. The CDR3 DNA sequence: TGCGCCAGCAGCTCCAATACAGGGCACTCTAACTATGGCTACACCTTC.

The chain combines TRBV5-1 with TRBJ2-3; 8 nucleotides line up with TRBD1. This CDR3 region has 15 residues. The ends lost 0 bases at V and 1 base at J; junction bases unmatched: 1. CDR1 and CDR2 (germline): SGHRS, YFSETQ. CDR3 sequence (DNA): TGCGCCAGCAGCTTGGGACAGGGGCGCACAGATACGCAGTATTTT. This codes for CASSLGQGRTDTQYF.

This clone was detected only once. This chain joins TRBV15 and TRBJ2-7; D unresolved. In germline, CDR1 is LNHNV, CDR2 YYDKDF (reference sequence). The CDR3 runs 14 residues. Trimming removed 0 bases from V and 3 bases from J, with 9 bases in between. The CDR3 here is CATSRDPGDYEQYF. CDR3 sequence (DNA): TGTGCCACCAGCAGAGATCCCGGTGACTACGAGCAGTACTTC.

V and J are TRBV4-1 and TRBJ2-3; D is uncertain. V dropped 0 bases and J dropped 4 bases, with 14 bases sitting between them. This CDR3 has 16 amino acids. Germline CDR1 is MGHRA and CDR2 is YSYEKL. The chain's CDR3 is CASSQERIGAADTQYF. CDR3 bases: TGCGCCAGCAGCCAAGAGAGGATCGGTGCGGCAGATACGCAGTATTTT.

CDR3 region: CASSSLPTLSTDTQYF. In nucleotides, the CDR3 is TGTGCCAGCTCCTCCCTCCCAACGCTGAGCACAGATACGCAGTATTTT. The chain carries TRBV18 and TRBJ2-3; no clear D. V gave up 6 bases and J gave up 0 bases, with 16 bases separating them. CDR1 KGHSH and CDR2 LQKENI come from the germline V gene. The CDR3 runs to 16 residues. Complete variable domain (other parts from reference TRBV18 and TRBJ2-3): NAGVMQNPRHLVRRRGQEARLRCSPMKGHSHVYWYRQLPEEGLKFMVYLQKENIIDESGMPKERFSAEFPKEGPSILRIQQVVRGDSAAYFCASSSLPTLSTDTQYFGPGTRLTVL.

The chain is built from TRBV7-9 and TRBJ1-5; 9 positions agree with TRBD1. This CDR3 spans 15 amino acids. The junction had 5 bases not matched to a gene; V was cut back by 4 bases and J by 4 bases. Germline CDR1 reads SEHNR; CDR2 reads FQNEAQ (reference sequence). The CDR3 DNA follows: TGTGCCAGCAGCTCAGGGACAGGGCGAAATCAGCCCCAGCATTTT. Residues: CASSSGTGRNQPQHF.

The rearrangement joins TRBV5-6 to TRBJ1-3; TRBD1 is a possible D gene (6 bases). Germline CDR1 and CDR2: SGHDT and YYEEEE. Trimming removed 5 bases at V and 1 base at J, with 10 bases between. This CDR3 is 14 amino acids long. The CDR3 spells CASRGQISGNTIYF. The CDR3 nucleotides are TGTGCCAGCAGAGGACAGATATCTGGAAACACCATATATTTT. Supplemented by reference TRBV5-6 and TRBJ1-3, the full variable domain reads DAGVTQSPTHLIKTRGQQVTLRCSPKSGHDTVSWYQQALGQGPQFIFQYYEEEERQRGNFPDRFSGHQFPNYSSELNVNALLLGDSALYLCASRGQISGNTIYFGEGSWLTVV.

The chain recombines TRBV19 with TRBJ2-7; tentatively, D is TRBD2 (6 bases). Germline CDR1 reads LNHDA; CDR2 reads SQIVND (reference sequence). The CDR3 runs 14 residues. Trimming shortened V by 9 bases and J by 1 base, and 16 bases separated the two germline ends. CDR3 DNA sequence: TGTGCCAGCGCGAAGGTGGGGGGTTCCTACGAGCAGTACTTC. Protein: CASAKVGGSYEQYF.

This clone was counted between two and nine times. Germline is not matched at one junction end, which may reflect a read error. CDR3 protein: CASSEAGQGSTYTQYF. The DNA for the CDR3 is TGTGCCAGCAGTGAAGCGGGACAGGGGTCCACATATACGCAGTATTTT. The V and J genes are TRBV6-1 and TRBJ2-3, with TRBD1 identical over 10 bases. The CDR3 loop spans 16 amino acids. The germline gives CDR1 MNHNS, CDR2 SASEGT.

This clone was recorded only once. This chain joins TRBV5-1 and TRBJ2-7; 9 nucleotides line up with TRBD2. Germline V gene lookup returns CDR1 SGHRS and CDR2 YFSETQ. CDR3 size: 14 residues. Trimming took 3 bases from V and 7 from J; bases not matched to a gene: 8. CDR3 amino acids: CASSWSSGRAEQYF. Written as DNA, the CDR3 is TGCGCCAGCAGCTGGAGTAGCGGGAGAGCAGAGCAGTACTTC.

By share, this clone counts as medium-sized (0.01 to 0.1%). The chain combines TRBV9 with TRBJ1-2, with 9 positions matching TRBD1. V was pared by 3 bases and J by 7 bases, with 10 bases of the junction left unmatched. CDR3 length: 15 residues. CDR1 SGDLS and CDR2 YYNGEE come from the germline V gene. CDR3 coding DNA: TGTGCCAGCAGCGGCCGGGACAGGGCTGTTGTTGGCTACACCTTC. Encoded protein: CASSGRDRAVVGYTF.

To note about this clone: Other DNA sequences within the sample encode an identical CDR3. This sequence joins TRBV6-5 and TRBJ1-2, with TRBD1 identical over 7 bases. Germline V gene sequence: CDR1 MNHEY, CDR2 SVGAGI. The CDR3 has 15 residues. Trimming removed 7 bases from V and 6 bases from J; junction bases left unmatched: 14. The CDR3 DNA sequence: TGTGCCAGCAATACCTACAGGGGTTTATTACATGGCTACACCTTC. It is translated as CASNTYRGLLHGYTF.

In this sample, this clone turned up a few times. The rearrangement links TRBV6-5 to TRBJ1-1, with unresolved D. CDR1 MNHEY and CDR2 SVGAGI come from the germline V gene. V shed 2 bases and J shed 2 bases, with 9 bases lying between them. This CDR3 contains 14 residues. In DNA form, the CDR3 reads TGTGCCAGCAGTTACGGGGATTCAAACACTGAAGCTTTCTTT. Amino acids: CASSYGDSNTEAFF.

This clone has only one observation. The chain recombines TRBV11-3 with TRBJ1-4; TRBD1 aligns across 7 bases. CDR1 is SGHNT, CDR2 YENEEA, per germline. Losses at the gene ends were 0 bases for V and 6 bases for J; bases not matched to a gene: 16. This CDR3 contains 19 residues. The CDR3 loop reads CASSLDGQAYDGYYEKLFF. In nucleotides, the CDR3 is TGTGCCAGCAGCTTAGACGGACAGGCCTACGACGGATACTATGAAAAACTGTTTTTT.

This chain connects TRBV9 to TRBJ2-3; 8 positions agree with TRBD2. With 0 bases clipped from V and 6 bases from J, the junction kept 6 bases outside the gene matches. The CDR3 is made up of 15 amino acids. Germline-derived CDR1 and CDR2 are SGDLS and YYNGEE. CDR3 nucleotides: TGTGCCAGCAGCGTAGACGGGAGGGGGTCCGATACGCAGTATTTT. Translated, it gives CASSVDGRGSDTQYF.

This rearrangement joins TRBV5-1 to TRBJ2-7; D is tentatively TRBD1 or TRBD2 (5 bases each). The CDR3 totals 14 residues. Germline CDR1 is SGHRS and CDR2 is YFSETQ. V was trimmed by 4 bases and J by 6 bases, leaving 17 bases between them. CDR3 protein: CASSLGTGAGEQYF. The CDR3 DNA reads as TGCGCCAGCAGCCTAGGGACCGGGGCCGGCGAGCAGTACTTC.

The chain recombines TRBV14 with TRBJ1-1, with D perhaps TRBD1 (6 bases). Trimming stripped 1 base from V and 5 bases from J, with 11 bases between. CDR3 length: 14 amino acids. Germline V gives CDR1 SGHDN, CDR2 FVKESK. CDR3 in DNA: TGTGCCAGCAGCCAAGTAGGAGGGGGTACTGAAGCTTTCTTT. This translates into CASSQVGGGTEAFF.

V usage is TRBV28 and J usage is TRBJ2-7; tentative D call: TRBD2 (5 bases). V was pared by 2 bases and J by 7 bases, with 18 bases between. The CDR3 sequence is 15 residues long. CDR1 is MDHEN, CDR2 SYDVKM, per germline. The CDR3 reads CASSLRPAVPFEQYF. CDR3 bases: TGTGCCAGCAGTTTAAGGCCAGCGGTCCCCTTTGAGCAGTACTTC.